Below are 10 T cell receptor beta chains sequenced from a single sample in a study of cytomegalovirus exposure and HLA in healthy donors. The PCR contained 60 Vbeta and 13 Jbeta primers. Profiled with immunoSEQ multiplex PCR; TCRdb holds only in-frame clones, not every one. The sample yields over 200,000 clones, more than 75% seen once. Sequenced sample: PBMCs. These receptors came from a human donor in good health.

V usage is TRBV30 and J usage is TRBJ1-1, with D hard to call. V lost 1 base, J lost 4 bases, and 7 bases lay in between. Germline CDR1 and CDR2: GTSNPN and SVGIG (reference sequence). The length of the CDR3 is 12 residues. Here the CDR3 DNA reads TGTGCCTGGAGTGCCGGTACCACTGAAGCTTTCTTT. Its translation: CAWSAGTTEAFF.

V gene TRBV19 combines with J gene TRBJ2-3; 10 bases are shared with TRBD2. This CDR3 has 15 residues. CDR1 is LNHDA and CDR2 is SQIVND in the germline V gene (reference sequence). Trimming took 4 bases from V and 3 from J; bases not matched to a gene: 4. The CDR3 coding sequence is TGTGCCAGTAGTACTAGCGGGAGAGGGACAGATACGCAGTATTTT. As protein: CASSTSGRGTDTQYF.

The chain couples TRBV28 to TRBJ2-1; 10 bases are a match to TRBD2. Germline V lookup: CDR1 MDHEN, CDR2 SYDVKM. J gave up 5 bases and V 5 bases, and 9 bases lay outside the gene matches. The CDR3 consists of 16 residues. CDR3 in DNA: TGTGCCAGCAGTCATCTAGCGGGAGAAAGTCACAATGAGCAGTTCTTC. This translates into CASSHLAGESHNEQFF.

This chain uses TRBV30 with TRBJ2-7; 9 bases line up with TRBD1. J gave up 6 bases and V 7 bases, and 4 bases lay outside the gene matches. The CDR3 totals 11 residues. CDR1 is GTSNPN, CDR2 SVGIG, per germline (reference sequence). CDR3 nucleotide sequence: TGTGCCTCGGACAGGGGAGTCGAGCAGTACTTC. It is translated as CASDRGVEQYF.

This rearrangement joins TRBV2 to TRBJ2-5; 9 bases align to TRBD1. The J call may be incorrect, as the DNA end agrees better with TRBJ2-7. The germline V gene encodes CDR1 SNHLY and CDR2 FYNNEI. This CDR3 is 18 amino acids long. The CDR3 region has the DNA TGTGCCAGCAGAGGAACCAAACCCGGGACAGGGTTGGGGGACGAGCAGTACTTC. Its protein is CASRGTKPGTGLGDEQYF.

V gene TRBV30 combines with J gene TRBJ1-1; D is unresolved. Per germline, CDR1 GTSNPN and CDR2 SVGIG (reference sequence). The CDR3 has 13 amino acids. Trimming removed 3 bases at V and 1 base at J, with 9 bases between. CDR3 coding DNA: TGTGCCTGGAGCTTATTAGAGAACACTGAAGCTTTCTTT. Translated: CAWSLLENTEAFF.

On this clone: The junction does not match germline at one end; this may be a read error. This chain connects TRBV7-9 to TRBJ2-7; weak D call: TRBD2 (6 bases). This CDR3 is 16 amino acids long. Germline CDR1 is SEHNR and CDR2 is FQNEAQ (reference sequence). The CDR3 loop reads CSSSSRLVLGLGEQYF. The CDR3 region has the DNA TGTTCCAGCAGCTCCCGACTAGTACTGGGTTTGGGGGAGCAGTACTTC.

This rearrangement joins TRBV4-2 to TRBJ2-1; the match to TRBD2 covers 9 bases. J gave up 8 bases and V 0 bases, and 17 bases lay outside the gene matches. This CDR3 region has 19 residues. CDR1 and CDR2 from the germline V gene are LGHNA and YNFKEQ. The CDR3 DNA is TGTGCCAGCAGCCAAGATGTTGATGGTAGCGGGAGAGTCCGTGATGAGCAGTTCTTC. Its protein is CASSQDVDGSGRVRDEQFF.

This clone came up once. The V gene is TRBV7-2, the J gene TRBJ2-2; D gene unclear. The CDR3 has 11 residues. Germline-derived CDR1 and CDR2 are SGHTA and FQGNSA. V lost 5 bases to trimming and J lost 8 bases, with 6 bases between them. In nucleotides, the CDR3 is TGTGCCAGCAGCCTGTTTGGGGAGCTGTTTTTT. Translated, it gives CASSLFGELFF.

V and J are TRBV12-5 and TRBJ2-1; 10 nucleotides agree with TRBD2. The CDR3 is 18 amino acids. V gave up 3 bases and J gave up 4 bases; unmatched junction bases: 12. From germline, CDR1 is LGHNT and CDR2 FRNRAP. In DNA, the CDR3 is TGTGCTAGTGGTTTCGGACTAGCGGAGGTGGGATTTTACAATGAGCAGTTCTTC. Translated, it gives CASGFGLAEVGFYNEQFF.